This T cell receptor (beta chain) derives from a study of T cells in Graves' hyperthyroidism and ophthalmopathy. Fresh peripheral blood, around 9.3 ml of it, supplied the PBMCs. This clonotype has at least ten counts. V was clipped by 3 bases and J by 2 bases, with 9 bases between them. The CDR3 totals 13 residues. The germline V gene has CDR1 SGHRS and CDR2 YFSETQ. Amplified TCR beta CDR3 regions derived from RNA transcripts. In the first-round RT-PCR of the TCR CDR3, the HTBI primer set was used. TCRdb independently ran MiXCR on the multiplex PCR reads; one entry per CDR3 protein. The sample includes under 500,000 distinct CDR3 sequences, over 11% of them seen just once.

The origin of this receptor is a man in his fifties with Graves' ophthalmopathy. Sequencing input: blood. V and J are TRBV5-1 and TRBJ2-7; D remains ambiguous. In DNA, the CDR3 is TGCGCCAGCAGCTCGGACCGTACCTACGAGCAGTACTTC. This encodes CASSSDRTYEQYF.